The 5 T cell receptor beta chains reported below all come from one sample, sequenced in a study of neurological immune-mediated disorders (dated by TCRdb to the late 2010s). The library was made by 5' RACE. Sequencing was carried out with an Illumina HiSeq 2500. TCRdb applied fastp at Q25 and MiXCR to the public reads, then kept only in-frame beta chains. Rows with a matching CDR3 protein are joined into one entry that keeps the most common DNA and genes. The sample yields more than 50,000 distinct CDR3 sequences; nearly 25% were counted once. Together, the top ten hold about 4.5% of the sample. The sample's time point label is to be understood as: technical triplicate 2. Sequencing input: PBMCs. These receptors all come from a man between 60 and 75 years old with HTLV-1-associated myelopathy (HAM/TSP).

In its sample, this clonotype was seen many times. The rearrangement joins TRBV10-3 to TRBJ1-2, with TRBD1 matching 7 bases. Trimming at V came to 5 bases and at J to 4 bases, leaving 1 base not matched to a gene. CDR3 length equals 12 residues. The V gene's germline CDR1 is ENHRY and CDR2 SYGVKD. CDR3 sequence (DNA): TGTGCCATCAGTAGGGACAGCTATGGCTACACCTTC. This gives the protein CAISRDSYGYTF.

This sequence joins TRBV29-1 and TRBJ2-1; D not resolved. The germline CDR1 and CDR2 sequences are SQVTM and ANQGSEA. This CDR3 comprises 13 residues. Between the trimmed V and J ends, which lost 4 bases and 7 bases, there was a span of 14 bases. DNA of the CDR3: TGCAGCGTTGTCCTTAGGGCCCGTAATGAGCAGTTCTTC. This encodes CSVVLRARNEQFF.

At least ten counts were recorded for this clonotype. The rearrangement uses TRBV19 and TRBJ2-2; D possibly matches TRBD1 or TRBD2 (5 bases each). V dropped 11 bases and J dropped 6 bases, with 19 bases sitting between them. CDR3 size: 14 residues. Germline V CDR1 and CDR2: LNHDA, SQIVND (reference sequence). Here the CDR3 DNA reads TGTGCCTGCGGGCAGGGTAGTTTGGCCGGGGAGCTGTTTTTT. Translated: CACGQGSLAGELFF. The whole variable domain, filled in from reference TRBV19 and TRBJ2-2, reads DGGITQSPKYLFRKEGQNVTLSCEQNLNHDAMYWYRQDPGQGLRLIYYSQIVNDFQKGDIAEGYSVSREKKESFPLTVTSAQKNPTAFYLCACGQGSLAGELFFGEGSRLTVL.

The chain carries TRBV20-1 and TRBJ2-7; possibly TRBD1 for D (5 bases). Germline V gene data show CDR1 as DFQATT and CDR2 as SNEGSKA (reference sequence). With 3 bases removed from V and 7 bases from J, the gap between germline ends came to 16 bases. The CDR3 is made up of 13 amino acids. The CDR3 sequence: CSASPGLGREQYF. The CDR3 DNA sequence: TGCAGTGCTAGTCCAGGGCTAGGCCGGGAGCAGTACTTC.

The chain recombines TRBV20-1 with TRBJ2-7, with 11 bases that match TRBD2. The CDR3 is made up of 15 amino acids. Germline V gene data show CDR1 as DFQATT and CDR2 as SNEGSKA (reference sequence). The junction had 9 bases not matched to a gene; V was cut back by 4 bases and J by 4 bases. CDR3 residues: CSANPGTSGSYEQYF. The DNA for the CDR3 is TGCAGTGCTAATCCCGGGACTAGCGGTTCTTACGAGCAGTACTTC.